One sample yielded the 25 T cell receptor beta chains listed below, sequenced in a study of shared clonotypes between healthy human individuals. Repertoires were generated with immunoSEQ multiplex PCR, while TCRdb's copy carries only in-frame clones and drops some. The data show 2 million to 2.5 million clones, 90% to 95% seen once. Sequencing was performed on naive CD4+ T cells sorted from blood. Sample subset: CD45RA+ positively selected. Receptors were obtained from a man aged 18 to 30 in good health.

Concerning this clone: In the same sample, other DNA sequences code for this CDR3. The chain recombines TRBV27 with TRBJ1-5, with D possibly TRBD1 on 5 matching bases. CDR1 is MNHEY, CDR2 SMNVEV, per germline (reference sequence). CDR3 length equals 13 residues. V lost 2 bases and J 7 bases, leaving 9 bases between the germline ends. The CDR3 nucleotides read TGTGCCAGCAGTTTAAGGGGTGGCCAGCCCCAGCATTTT. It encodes CASSLRGGQPQHF.

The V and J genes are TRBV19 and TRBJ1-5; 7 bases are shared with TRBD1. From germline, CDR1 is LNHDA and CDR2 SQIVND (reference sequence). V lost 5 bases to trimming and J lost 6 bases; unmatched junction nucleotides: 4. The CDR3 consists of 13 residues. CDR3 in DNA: TGTGCCAGTAGTGGGACAGTAGGTCAGCCCCAGCATTTT. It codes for CASSGTVGQPQHF.

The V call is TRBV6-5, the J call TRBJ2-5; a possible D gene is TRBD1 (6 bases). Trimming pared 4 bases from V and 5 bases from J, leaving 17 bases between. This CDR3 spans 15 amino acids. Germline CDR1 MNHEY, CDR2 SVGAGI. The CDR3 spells CASSSALQGRETQYF. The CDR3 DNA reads TGTGCCAGCAGTTCCGCCCTACAGGGACGGGAGACCCAGTACTTC.

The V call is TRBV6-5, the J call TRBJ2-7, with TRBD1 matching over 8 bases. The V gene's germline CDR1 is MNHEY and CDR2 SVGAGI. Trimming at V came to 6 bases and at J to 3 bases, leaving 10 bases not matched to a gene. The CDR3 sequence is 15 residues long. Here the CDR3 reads CASSSGQGGIYEQYF. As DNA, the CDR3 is TGTGCCAGCAGCTCAGGACAGGGAGGAATCTACGAGCAGTACTTC.

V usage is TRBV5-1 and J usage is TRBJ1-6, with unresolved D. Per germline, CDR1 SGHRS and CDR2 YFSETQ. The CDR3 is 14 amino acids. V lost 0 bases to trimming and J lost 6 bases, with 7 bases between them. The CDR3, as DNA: TGCGCCAGCAGCTTGGGGGATCCTAATTCACCCCTCCACTTT. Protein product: CASSLGDPNSPLHF.

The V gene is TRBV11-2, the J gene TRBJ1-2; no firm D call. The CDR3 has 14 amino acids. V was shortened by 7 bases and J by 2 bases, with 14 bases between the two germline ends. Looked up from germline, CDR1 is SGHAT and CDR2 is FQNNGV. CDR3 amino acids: CASTVGVFNYGYTF. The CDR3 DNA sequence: TGTGCCAGCACCGTGGGCGTCTTCAACTATGGCTACACCTTC.

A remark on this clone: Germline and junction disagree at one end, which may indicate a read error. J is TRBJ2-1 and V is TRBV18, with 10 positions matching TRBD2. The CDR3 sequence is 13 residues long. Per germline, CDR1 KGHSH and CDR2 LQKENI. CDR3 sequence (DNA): TGTGCCAGCTCACCGACCCTAGCGGGAGATTTGCTCTTC. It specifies CASSPTLAGDLLF.

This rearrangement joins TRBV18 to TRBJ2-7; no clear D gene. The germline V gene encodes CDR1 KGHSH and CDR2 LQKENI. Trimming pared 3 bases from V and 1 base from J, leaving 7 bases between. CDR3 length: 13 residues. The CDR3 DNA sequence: TGTGCCAGCTCACCGGGATTTTCCTACGAGCAGTACTTC. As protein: CASSPGFSYEQYF.

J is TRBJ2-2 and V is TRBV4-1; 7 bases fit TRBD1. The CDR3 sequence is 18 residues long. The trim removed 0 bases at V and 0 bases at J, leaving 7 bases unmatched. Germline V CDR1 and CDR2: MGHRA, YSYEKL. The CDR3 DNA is TGCGCCAGCAGCCAAGATAGGTGGCAGGGGGCGAACACCGGGGAGCTGTTTTTT. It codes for CASSQDRWQGANTGELFF.

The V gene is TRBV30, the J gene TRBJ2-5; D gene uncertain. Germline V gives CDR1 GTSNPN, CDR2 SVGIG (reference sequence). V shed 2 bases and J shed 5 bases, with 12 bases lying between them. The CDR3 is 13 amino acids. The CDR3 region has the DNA TGTGCCTGGAGTCGAGGTACGACGGAGACCCAGTACTTC. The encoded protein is CAWSRGTTETQYF.

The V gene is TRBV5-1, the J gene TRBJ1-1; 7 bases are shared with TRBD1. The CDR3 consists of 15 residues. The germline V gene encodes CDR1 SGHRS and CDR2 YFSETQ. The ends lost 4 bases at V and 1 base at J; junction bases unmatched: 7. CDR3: CASSPWTGSNTEAFF. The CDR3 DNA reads TGCGCCAGCAGCCCATGGACAGGTTCGAACACTGAAGCTTTCTTT.

The CDR3 bases are TGCGCCAGCAGCCAAGATTTGAACAGAGAGAACACCGGGGAGCTGTTTTTT. Translation gives CASSQDLNRENTGELFF. The chain is built from TRBV4-3 and TRBJ2-2; D is unresolved. This CDR3 region has 17 residues. Germline V CDR1 and CDR2: LGHNA, YSLEER. Trimming took off 0 bases at V and 1 base at J, with 12 bases between the two ends.

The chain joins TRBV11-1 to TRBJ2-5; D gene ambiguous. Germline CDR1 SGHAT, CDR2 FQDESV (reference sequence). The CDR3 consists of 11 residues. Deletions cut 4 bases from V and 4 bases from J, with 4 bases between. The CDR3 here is CASSYLETQYF. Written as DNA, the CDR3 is TGTGCCAGCAGCTACTTAGAGACCCAGTACTTC.

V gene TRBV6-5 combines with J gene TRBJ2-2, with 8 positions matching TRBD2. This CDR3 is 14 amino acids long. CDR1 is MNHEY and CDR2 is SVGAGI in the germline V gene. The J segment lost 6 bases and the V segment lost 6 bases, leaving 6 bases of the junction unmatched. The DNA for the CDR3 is TGTGCCAGCAGGCCGGGACTAGTCTCCGGGGAGCTGTTTTTT. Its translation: CASRPGLVSGELFF.

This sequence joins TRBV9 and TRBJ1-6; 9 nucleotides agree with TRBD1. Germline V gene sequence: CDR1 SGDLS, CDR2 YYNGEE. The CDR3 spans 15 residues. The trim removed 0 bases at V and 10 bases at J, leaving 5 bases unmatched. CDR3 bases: TGTGCCAGCAGCGTAGATGGGACAGGGCGGTCACCCCTCCACTTT. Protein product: CASSVDGTGRSPLHF.

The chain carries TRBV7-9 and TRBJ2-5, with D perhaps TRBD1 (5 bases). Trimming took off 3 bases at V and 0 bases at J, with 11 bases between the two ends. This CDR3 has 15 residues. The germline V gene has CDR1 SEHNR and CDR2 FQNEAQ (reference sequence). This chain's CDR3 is CASSFFLTDQETQYF. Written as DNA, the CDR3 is TGTGCCAGCAGCTTTTTTTTGACAGACCAAGAGACCCAGTACTTC.

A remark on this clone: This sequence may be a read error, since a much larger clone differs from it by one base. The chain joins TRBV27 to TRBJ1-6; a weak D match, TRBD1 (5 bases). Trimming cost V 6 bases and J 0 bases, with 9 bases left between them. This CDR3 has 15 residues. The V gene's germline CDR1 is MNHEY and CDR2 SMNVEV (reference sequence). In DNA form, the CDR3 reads TGTGCCAGCAGCCGACAGAGCTCCTATAATTCACCCCTCCACTTT. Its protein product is CASSRQSSYNSPLHF.

Here the CDR3 DNA reads TGTGCCAGCGGGTCCCCGAACACTGAAGCTTTCTTT. Its translation: CASGSPNTEAFF. The genes are TRBV11-2 and TRBJ1-1; D gene ambiguous. Germline V gives CDR1 SGHAT, CDR2 FQNNGV. The CDR3 has 12 amino acids. V was cut by 8 bases and J by 1 base, with 8 bases left in between.

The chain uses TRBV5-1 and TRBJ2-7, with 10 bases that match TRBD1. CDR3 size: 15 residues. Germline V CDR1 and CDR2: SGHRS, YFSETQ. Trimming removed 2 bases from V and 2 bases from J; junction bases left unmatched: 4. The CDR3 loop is CASSFGTGAPYEQYF. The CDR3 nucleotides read TGCGCCAGCAGCTTCGGGACAGGGGCCCCCTACGAGCAGTACTTC. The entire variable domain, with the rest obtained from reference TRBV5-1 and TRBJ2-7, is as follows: KAGVTQTPRYLIKTRGQQVTLSCSPISGHRSVSWYQQTPGQGLQFLFEYFSETQRNKGNFPGRFSGRQFSNSRSEMNVSTLELGDSALYLCASSFGTGAPYEQYFGPGTRLTVT.

The CDR3 sequence: CASSVPGNSPLHF. Here the CDR3 DNA reads TGTGCCAGCAGCGTCCCTGGGAATTCACCCCTCCACTTT. V and J are TRBV5-4 and TRBJ1-6; D not certain. The CDR3 spans 13 residues. The germline gives CDR1 SGHNT, CDR2 YYREEE (reference sequence). V dropped 4 bases and J dropped 7 bases, with 9 bases sitting between them.

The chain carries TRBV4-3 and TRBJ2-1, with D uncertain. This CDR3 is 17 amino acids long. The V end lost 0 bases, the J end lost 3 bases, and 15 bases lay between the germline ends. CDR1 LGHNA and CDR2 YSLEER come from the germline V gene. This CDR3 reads CASSQDYSLVSYNEQFF. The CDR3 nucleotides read TGCGCCAGCAGCCAAGATTACTCTCTAGTTAGCTACAATGAGCAGTTCTTC.

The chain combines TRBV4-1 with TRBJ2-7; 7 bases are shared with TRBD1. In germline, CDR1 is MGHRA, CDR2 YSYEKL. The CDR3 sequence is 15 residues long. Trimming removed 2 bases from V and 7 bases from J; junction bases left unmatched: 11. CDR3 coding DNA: TGCGCCAGCAGCCAAAATCAACAGGGGACGCGGGAGCAGTACTTC. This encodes CASSQNQQGTREQYF.

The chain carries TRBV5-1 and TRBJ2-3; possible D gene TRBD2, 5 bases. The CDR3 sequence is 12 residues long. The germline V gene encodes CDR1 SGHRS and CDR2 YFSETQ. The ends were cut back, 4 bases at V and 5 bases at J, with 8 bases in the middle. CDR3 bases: TGCGCCAGCAGCCCAACTAGAGATACGCAGTATTTT. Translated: CASSPTRDTQYF.

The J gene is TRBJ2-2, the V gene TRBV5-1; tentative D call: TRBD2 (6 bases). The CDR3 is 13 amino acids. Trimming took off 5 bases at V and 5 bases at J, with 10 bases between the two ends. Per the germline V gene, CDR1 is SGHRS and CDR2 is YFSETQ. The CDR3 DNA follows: TGCGCCAGCAGACCTAGCGTGACCGGGGAGCTGTTTTTT. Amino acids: CASRPSVTGELFF. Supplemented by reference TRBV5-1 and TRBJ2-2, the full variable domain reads KAGVTQTPRYLIKTRGQQVTLSCSPISGHRSVSWYQQTPGQGLQFLFEYFSETQRNKGNFPGRFSGRQFSNSRSEMNVSTLELGDSALYLCASRPSVTGELFFGEGSRLTVL.

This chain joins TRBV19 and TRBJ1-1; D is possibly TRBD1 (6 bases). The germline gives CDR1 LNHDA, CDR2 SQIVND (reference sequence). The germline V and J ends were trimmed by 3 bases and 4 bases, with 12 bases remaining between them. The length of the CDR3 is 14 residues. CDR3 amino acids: CASSIRGGGTEAFF. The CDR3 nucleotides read TGTGCCAGTAGTATCCGAGGGGGTGGCACTGAAGCTTTCTTT.